This T cell receptor (beta chain) was sequenced during a study of cytomegalovirus exposure and HLA in healthy donors. It was with 60 Vbeta and 13 Jbeta primers that the PCR ran. Original processing notes: Later reanalysis found about 80 million unique TCR beta chains, around 10 million of them shared. The method was immunoSEQ multiplex PCR; TCRdb's version includes in-frame clones alone and lacks a portion of them. V, J and clone size are those of that table, while D and trimming were read from the DNA. The sample shows 250,000 to 350,000 clones, roughly 88% of them seen only once. Germline V gene data show CDR1 as KGHSH and CDR2 as LQKENI. The CDR3 is 14 amino acids. Trimming cost V 6 bases and J 2 bases, with 12 bases left between them.

The chain couples TRBV18 to TRBJ2-3; no reliable D call. The source is a man aged 40-55 years in good health and CMV-seropositive. The specimen sequenced was PBMCs. In nucleotides, the CDR3 is TGTGCCAGCTCGCGGCTAGATCTCACAGATACGCAGTATTTT. Protein sequence: CASSRLDLTDTQYF. Looking up the rest from reference TRBV18 and TRBJ2-3 gives the full variable domain: NAGVMQNPRHLVRRRGQEARLRCSPMKGHSHVYWYRQLPEEGLKFMVYLQKENIIDESGMPKERFSAEFPKEGPSILRIQQVVRGDSAAYFCASSRLDLTDTQYFGPGTRLTVL.